The 11 T cell receptor beta chains below come from one sample, sequenced in a study of T cell repertoires in cytomegalovirus infection. A single record per CDR3 protein comes from TCRdb applying MiXCR to the reads. Of more than 400,000 distinct CDR3 sequences in the sample, 26% were seen once. The sequencing input was PBMCs. Receptor source: a human donor in good health (CMV status not recorded). Some clones in this sample may be carry-over from other donors' samples.

The V gene is TRBV20-1, the J gene TRBJ1-2, with TRBD1 matching over 9 bases. CDR1 and CDR2 from the germline V gene are DFQATT and SNEGSKA (reference sequence). This CDR3 contains 14 residues. Trimming took 3 bases from V and 1 from J; bases not matched to a gene: 3. CDR3 DNA sequence: TGCAGTGCTAGCAACAGGGGGCATAACTATGGCTACACCTTC. Amino acids: CSASNRGHNYGYTF.

This clonotype has just a few counts. The chain recombines TRBV27 with TRBJ2-5, with D perhaps matching TRBD2 (5 bases). The CDR3 is made up of 15 amino acids. Trimming stripped 4 bases from V and 3 bases from J, with 15 bases between. CDR1 is MNHEY and CDR2 is SMNVEV in the germline V gene (reference sequence). In DNA form, the CDR3 reads TGTGCCAGCAGTTCACGGTACAGCGGAAAAGAGACCCAGTACTTC. Its protein product is CASSSRYSGKETQYF.

This clonotype has a handful of counts. The genes are TRBV4-3 and TRBJ2-5, with 9 bases lining up with TRBD2. J gave up 5 bases and V 0 bases, and 7 bases lay outside the gene matches. The CDR3 extends over 16 amino acids. From germline, CDR1 is LGHNA and CDR2 YSLEER. CDR3 in amino acids: CASSQEVAGAAETQYF. For the CDR3, the DNA is TGCGCCAGCAGCCAAGAGGTAGCGGGAGCGGCGGAGACCCAGTACTTC.

This chain joins TRBV27 and TRBJ2-1, with a weak D call TRBD2 (6 bases). V gave up 6 bases and J gave up 0 bases, with 12 bases separating them. CDR1 is MNHEY and CDR2 is SMNVEV in the germline V gene (reference sequence). This CDR3 contains 15 residues. The CDR3 nucleotides read TGTGCCAGCAGCCCGAGTAGCGGCTCCTACAATGAGCAGTTCTTC. Amino acid sequence: CASSPSSGSYNEQFF.

V is TRBV27 and J is TRBJ2-5; D uncertain. V was cut by 2 bases and J by 1 base, with 11 bases left in between. Germline lookup yields CDR1 MNHEY and CDR2 SMNVEV (reference sequence). This CDR3 comprises 15 residues. DNA of the CDR3: TGTGCCAGCAGTTTACAGGTGGCAGGCCAAGAGACCCAGTACTTC. Its protein product is CASSLQVAGQETQYF.

This clonotype was seen a handful of times. The V and J genes are TRBV7-9 and TRBJ2-2; possibly TRBD2 for D (5 bases). Germline CDR1 and CDR2: SEHNR and FQNEAQ (reference sequence). This CDR3 spans 14 amino acids. The V gene lost 5 bases and the J gene lost 6 bases, with 13 bases spanning the gap. The chain's CDR3 is CASSPQTKPGELFF. The CDR3 DNA is TGTGCCAGCAGCCCCCAGACTAAGCCCGGGGAGCTGTTTTTT.

The V and J genes are TRBV6-6 and TRBJ2-1; TRBD1 aligns across 12 bases. V lost 4 bases, J lost 7 bases, and 5 bases stayed unmatched. Germline assignment: CDR1 MNHNY and CDR2 SVGAGI (reference sequence). The CDR3 loop spans 15 amino acids. CDR3 nucleotides: TGTGCCAGCAGTTCCGGGACAGGGGGCAATAATGAGCAGTTCTTC. This translates into CASSSGTGGNNEQFF.

This clonotype was picked up a small number of times. The rearrangement uses TRBV28 and TRBJ2-3, with D perhaps matching TRBD2 (5 bases). CDR3 length equals 15 residues. V dropped 5 bases and J dropped 4 bases, with 16 bases sitting between them. The germline V gene has CDR1 MDHEN and CDR2 SYDVKM. The CDR3 protein is CASSPQWGAADTQYF. In DNA form, the CDR3 reads TGTGCCAGCAGTCCCCAGTGGGGAGCCGCAGATACGCAGTATTTT. The variable domain in full, completed from reference TRBV28 and TRBJ2-3, reads DVKVTQSSRYLVKRTGEKVFLECVQDMDHENMFWYRQDPGLGLRLIYFSYDVKMKEKGDIPEGYSVSREKKERFSLILESASTNQTSMYLCASSPQWGAADTQYFGPGTRLTVL.

The chain carries TRBV27 and TRBJ2-5; D call uncertain. The CDR3 sequence is 14 residues long. Germline values: CDR1 MNHEY, CDR2 SMNVEV (reference sequence). V was clipped by 4 bases and J by 1 base, with 10 bases between them. Here the CDR3 DNA reads TGTGCCAGCAGTTCGTCACGGATCCAAGAGACCCAGTACTTC. It codes for CASSSSRIQETQYF.

DNA of the CDR3: TGTGCCAGCAGTTTCCGTGCGGGGGGCCTAGCCAAAAACATTCAGTACTTC. The encoded protein is CASSFRAGGLAKNIQYF. This chain connects TRBV28 to TRBJ2-4; 8 nucleotides match TRBD2. The CDR3 loop spans 17 amino acids. The junction had 7 bases not matched to a gene; V was cut back by 3 bases and J by 0 bases. CDR1 and CDR2 (germline): MDHEN, SYDVKM.

The chain joins TRBV7-2 to TRBJ2-5; a weak D match, TRBD1 (5 bases). Trimming pared 4 bases from V and 3 bases from J, leaving 6 bases between. CDR3 length: 12 residues. Germline values: CDR1 SGHTA, CDR2 FQGNSA. CDR3 DNA sequence: TGTGCCAGCAGCTCGGACAAAGAGACCCAGTACTTC. Translation: CASSSDKETQYF.